Described below is a single TCR beta chain sequence and its context. The data derive from a study of CD8 T cells in Susac syndrome. With random hexamers, reverse transcription was performed on about 0.5 to 1 ug of RNA. Amplification of TCR beta CDR3 across 54 Vbeta and 13 Jbeta was performed with immunoSEQ multiplex PCR. TCRdb re-analysed the immunoSEQ multiplex PCR reads in MiXCR, keeping a single row per CDR3 protein. The data hold about 190,000 distinct CDR3 sequences, with around 95% observed a single time. The V gene lost 4 bases and the J gene lost 3 bases, with 9 bases spanning the gap. The CDR3 has 12 amino acids. In germline, CDR1 is GTSNPN, CDR2 SVGIG (reference sequence).

The rearrangement joins TRBV30 to TRBJ2-5; perhaps TRBD1 as D (6 bases). The source material was CD8+ T cells from PBMCs. The TCR comes from a human donor with Susac syndrome. The DNA for the CDR3 is TGTGCCTGGACTCGGACAGAAGAGACCCAGTACTTC. Translating it yields CAWTRTEETQYF.